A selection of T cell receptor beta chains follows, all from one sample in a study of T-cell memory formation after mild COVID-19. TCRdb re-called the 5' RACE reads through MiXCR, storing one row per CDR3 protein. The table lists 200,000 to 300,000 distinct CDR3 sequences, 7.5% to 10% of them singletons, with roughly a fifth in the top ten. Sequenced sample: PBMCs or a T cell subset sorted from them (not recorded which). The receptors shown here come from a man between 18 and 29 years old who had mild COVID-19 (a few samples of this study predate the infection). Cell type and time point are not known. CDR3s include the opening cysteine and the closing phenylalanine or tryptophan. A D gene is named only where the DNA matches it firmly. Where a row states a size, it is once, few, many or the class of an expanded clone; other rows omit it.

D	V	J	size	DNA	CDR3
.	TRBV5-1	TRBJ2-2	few	TGCGCCAGCAGCCCCAGGCGGCAGGGAACAGACACCGGGGAGCTGTTTTTT	CASSPRRQGTDTGELFF
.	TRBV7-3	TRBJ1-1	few	TGTGCCAGCAGCTTAAATCCCCGCACTGAAGCTTTCTTT	CASSLNPRTEAFF
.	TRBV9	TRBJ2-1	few	TGTGCCAGCAGCGTAGCTAGCCTGAGCTCCTACAATGAGCAGTTCTTC	CASSVASLSSYNEQFF
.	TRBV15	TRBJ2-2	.	TGTGCCACTCTACTTTGGGGGCGTAGCACCGGGGAGCTGTTTTTT	CATLLWGRSTGELFF
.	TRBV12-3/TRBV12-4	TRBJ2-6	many	TGTGCCAGCAGTTTCGGTCGGGCTGGGGCCAACGTCCTGACTTTC	CASSFGRAGANVLTF
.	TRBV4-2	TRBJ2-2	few	TGTGCCAGCAGCCAAGACCCTAGTACAACCGGGGAGCTGTTTTTT	CASSQDPSTTGELFF
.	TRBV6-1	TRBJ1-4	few	TGTGCCAGCAGTGAAGCCTGGTCAGCCGAAAAACTGTTTTTT	CASSEAWSAEKLFF
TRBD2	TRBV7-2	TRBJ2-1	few	TGTGCCAGCAGCTTAGGATCCCGGACTAGCGGAGCAGAGCAGTTCTTC	CASSLGSRTSGAEQFF
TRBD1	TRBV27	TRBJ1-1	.	TGTGCCAGTCGGACGGGACAGATGAACACTGAAGCTTTCTTT	CASRTGQMNTEAFF
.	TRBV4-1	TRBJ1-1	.	TGCGCCAGCAGAGTGATAGGGGCCCGGAACACTGAAGCTTTCTTT	CASRVIGARNTEAFF
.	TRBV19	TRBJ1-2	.	TGTGCCAGTAGGGGGGGAACACAGGGCGACGGCTACACCTTC	CASRGGTQGDGYTF
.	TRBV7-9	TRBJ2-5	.	TGTGCCAGCAGCTCCCCGTCGGAGGGGGAAGAGACCCAGTACTTC	CASSSPSEGEETQYF
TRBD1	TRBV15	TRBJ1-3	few	TGTGCCACCAGCGTTGACAGGGGGCCAGGAAACACCATATATTTT	CATSVDRGPGNTIYF
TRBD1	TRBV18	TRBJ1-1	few	TGTGCCAGCTCTCTAGGACAGGACACTGAAGCTTTCTTT	CASSLGQDTEAFF
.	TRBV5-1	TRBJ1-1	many	TGCGCCAGCAGCTTGGTCCCGGGGAACACTGAAGCTTTCTTT	CASSLVPGNTEAFF
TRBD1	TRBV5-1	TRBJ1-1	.	TGCGCCAGCAGCTTGGATACAGGGGGCACTGAAGCTTTCTTT	CASSLDTGGTEAFF
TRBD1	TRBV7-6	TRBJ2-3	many	TGTGCCAGCAGCCTTGGGACAGGCCCGGATACGCAGTATTTT	CASSLGTGPDTQYF
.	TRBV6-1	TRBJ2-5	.	TGTGCCAGCAGGCCGACAGGTGGAGAGACCCAGTACTTC	CASRPTGGETQYF
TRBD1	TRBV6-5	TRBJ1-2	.	TGTGCCAGCAGTTACAGACAGGGGGGGATCTATGGCTACACCTTC	CASSYRQGGIYGYTF
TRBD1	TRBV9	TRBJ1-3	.	TGTGCCAGCAGCGTGGGGACAGGACCCTCTGGAAACACCATATATTTT	CASSVGTGPSGNTIYF
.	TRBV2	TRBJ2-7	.	TGTGCCAGCAGTGCCCCGGAGTCCTACGAGCAGTACTTC	CASSAPESYEQYF
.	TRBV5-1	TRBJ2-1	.	TGCGCCAGCAGCACCAGGGGGGGTGAGCAGTTCTTC	CASSTRGGEQFF
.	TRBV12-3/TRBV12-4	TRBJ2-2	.	TGTGCCAGCAGCCACCGGGGGCCAAACACCGGGGAGCTGTTTTTT	CASSHRGPNTGELFF
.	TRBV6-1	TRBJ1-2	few	TGTGCCAGCAGTGAACCGGAGACGGATGGCTACACCTTC	CASSEPETDGYTF
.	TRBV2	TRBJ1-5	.	TGTGCCAGCAGTTCCCTCCGGGAAACCAGTCAGCCCCAGCATTTT	CASSSLRETSQPQHF
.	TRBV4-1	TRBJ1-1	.	TGCGCCAGCAGCCCAGGGAGGGGGGGGACTGAAGCTTTCTTT	CASSPGRGGTEAFF
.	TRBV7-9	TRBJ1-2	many	TGTGCCAGCAGCTTAGCAGGGGCAGGAAGGACGACCGCTTATGGCTACACCTTC	CASSLAGAGRTTAYGYTF
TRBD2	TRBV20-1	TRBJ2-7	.	TGCAGTGCTGAGACTAGCGGGGGGACCTACGAGCAGTACTTC	CSAETSGGTYEQYF
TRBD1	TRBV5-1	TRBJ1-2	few	TGCGCCAGCAGTTCCGGGGACAGCTTGGGTGGCTACACCTTC	CASSSGDSLGGYTF
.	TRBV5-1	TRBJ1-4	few	TGCGCCAGCAGCCCCGAAGGGGACACCCTTTTGCTGTTTTTT	CASSPEGDTLLLFF
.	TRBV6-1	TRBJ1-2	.	TGTGCCAGCAGCACCTCAGGGAACGGGTTAGAGGGCTACACCTTC	CASSTSGNGLEGYTF
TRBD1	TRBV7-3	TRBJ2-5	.	TGTGCCAGCAGCCGGGGACAGGGTAATTGGGAGACCCAGTACTTC	CASSRGQGNWETQYF
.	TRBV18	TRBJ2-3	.	TGTGCCAGCTCACCAGTGGAGTGGCACACAGATACGCAGTATTTT	CASSPVEWHTDTQYF
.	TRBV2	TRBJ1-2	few	TGTGCCAGCAGTGTGCGGTGGGGTGGCTACACCTTC	CASSVRWGGYTF
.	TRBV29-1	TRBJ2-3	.	TGCAGCGTTGAGTTGCTAGCCACGCAGTATTTT	CSVELLATQYF
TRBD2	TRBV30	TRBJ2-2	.	TGTGCCTGGACTAGCGGGGACCATATTGCCGGGGAGCTGTTTTTT	CAWTSGDHIAGELFF
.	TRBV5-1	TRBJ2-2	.	TGCGCCAGCAGCTTCGCAGGGGATTCAACCGGGGAGCTGTTTTTT	CASSFAGDSTGELFF
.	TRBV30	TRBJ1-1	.	TGTGCCTCGAATAAGGGGAGGGTCACTGAAGCTTTCTTT	CASNKGRVTEAFF
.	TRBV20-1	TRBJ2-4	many	TGCAGTGCTAGAGAGACAGCTAAAGCCAAAAACATTCAGTACTTC	CSARETAKAKNIQYF
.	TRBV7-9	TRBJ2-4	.	TGTGCCAGCAGCTTAGGTAGCCTTCTAGCCAAAAACATTCAGTACTTC	CASSLGSLLAKNIQYF
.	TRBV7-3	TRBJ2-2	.	TGTGCCAGCAGCTCCAACAAGGGCGGGGAGCTGTTTTTT	CASSSNKGGELFF